Each of the 31 T cell receptor beta chains below was sequenced from the same sample in a study of blood T cells in healthy people across ages. Sample-barcoded 5' priming and a J-beta primer mix drove a second PCR of about 6 to 11 cycles. TCRdb processed the 5' RACE reads anew with MiXCR; each CDR3 protein has one entry. The table has about 830,000 distinct CDR3 sequences, over 45% seen once. Sequencing was carried out using blood. Receptors were obtained from a man aged 25 to 45 in good health.

The J gene is TRBJ2-3, the V gene TRBV4-3, with 8 nucleotides matching TRBD2. Germline V CDR1 and CDR2: LGHNA, YSLEER. This CDR3 has 13 amino acids. The V segment lost 8 bases and the J segment 12 bases; nucleotides outside the gene matches: 13. CDR3 sequence reads: CASGPGLASPQYF. The CDR3 coding sequence is TGCGCCAGCGGCCCCGGACTAGCCTCGCCACAGTATTTT.

The chain combines TRBV5-1 with TRBJ2-1; D might be TRBD2 (6 bases). Germline CDR1 reads SGHRS; CDR2 reads YFSETQ. V was shortened by 0 bases and J by 0 bases, with 10 bases between the two germline ends. The CDR3 consists of 16 residues. The CDR3 is CASSLGFGSSYNEQFF. DNA of the CDR3: TGCGCCAGCAGCTTGGGTTTCGGGAGCTCCTACAATGAGCAGTTCTTC.

In its sample, this clonotype was seen a few times. V and J are TRBV29-1 and TRBJ2-1; no clear D gene. The V end was cut by 0 bases, the J end by 6 bases, with 15 bases between. This CDR3 is built from 15 residues. Germline values: CDR1 SQVTM, CDR2 ANQGSEA. The CDR3 is CSVEDTAQYSNEQFF. The CDR3 nucleotides are TGCAGCGTTGAAGATACGGCCCAATACTCCAATGAGCAGTTCTTC.

On this clonotype itself: A much larger clone sits a single nucleotide away, making a read error possible. CDR3 DNA sequence: TGTGCCAGCAGTCCCAGGAGCCCCAACGGCGTCCTGACTTTC. This gives the protein CASSPRSPNGVLTF. The chain combines TRBV6-1 with TRBJ2-6; unclear D gene. Per the germline V gene, CDR1 is MNHNS and CDR2 is SASEGT. CDR3 length equals 14 residues. V was clipped by 5 bases and J by 12 bases, with 17 bases between them.

The sample holds a few counts of this clonotype. This rearrangement joins TRBV12-3 or TRBV12-4 to TRBJ2-1; 14 bases are a match to TRBD2. This CDR3 contains 18 residues. V shed 4 bases, J shed 0 bases, and the junction held 5 bases outside the gene matches. CDR3 loop: CASSSGTSGGSSYNEQFF. CDR3 coding DNA: TGTGCCAGCAGTTCCGGGACTAGCGGGGGAAGCTCCTACAATGAGCAGTTCTTC.

This clonotype showed up just a few times. The chain links TRBV20-1 to TRBJ2-7; possible D gene TRBD2, 6 bases. CDR1 and CDR2 from the germline V gene are DFQATT and SNEGSKA (reference sequence). The V and J ends lost 2 bases and 2 bases respectively, with 13 bases between them. The CDR3 contains 14 residues. As DNA, the CDR3 is TGCAGTGCTAGAAGGGCTAGCGCTACCTACGAGCAGTACTTC. Translating gives CSARRASATYEQYF.

The V call is TRBV14, the J call TRBJ2-3; 8 nucleotides line up with TRBD1. CDR3 length: 17 residues. J lost 2 bases, V lost 1 base, and 8 bases had no gene match. The germline V gene encodes CDR1 SGHDN and CDR2 FVKESK. The CDR3 sequence: CASSQGPGQDFTDTQYF. CDR3 DNA: TGTGCCAGCAGCCAAGGCCCGGGACAGGATTTCACAGATACGCAGTATTTT.

CDR3 sequence (DNA): TGCAGTGCTAGAGATGGTGGGACTAGCGGTCCTGGGGCCAACGTCCTGACTTTC. This codes for CSARDGGTSGPGANVLTF. The chain couples TRBV20-1 to TRBJ2-6; 11 nucleotides align to TRBD2. This CDR3 region has 18 residues. Trimming cost V 0 bases and J 2 bases; bases outside gene matches: 6. CDR1 and CDR2 (germline): DFQATT, SNEGSKA (reference sequence).

This rearrangement joins TRBV4-1 to TRBJ2-1; the D is unclear. Trimming took off 1 base at V and 7 bases at J, with 11 bases between the two ends. CDR1 and CDR2 (germline): MGHRA, YSYEKL. The CDR3 is made up of 14 amino acids. CDR3 in amino acids: CASSQGSLRNEQFF. The CDR3 bases are TGCGCCAGCAGCCAAGGTAGTTTACGGAATGAGCAGTTCTTC.

This clonotype showed up just a few times. CDR3 sequence reads: CASSYSIIGIHEQYF. CDR3 nucleotides: TGTGCCAGCAGTTACTCGATAATAGGGATCCACGAGCAGTACTTC. The gene calls are TRBV6-5 and TRBJ2-7, with D unclear. V shed 0 bases and J shed 5 bases, with 14 bases lying between them. The V gene's germline CDR1 is MNHEY and CDR2 SVGAGI. The CDR3 contains 15 residues.

The chain has TRBV7-9 and TRBJ2-7; 11 bases match TRBD1. This CDR3 comprises 16 residues. From germline, CDR1 is SEHNR and CDR2 FQNEAQ (reference sequence). Trimming took 5 bases from V and 2 from J; bases not matched to a gene: 8. The chain's CDR3 is CASSEGQGETTYEQYF. DNA of the CDR3: TGTGCCAGCAGCGAGGGACAGGGGGAGACAACCTACGAGCAGTACTTC.

The CDR3 spells CSALQGDGTDTQYF. CDR3 bases: TGCAGTGCCTTACAGGGGGATGGCACAGATACGCAGTATTTT. The gene calls are TRBV20-1 and TRBJ2-3; 8 positions match TRBD1. The junction had 6 bases not matched to a gene; V was cut back by 6 bases and J by 1 base. The CDR3 contains 14 residues. CDR1 is DFQATT, CDR2 SNEGSKA, per germline (reference sequence).

This clonotype has just a few counts. The chain links TRBV4-2 to TRBJ2-6; TRBD1 matches 9 bases. The CDR3 is 19 amino acids. V was pared by 1 base and J by 4 bases, with 11 bases of the junction left unmatched. CDR1 is LGHNA, CDR2 YNFKEQ, per germline. CDR3 region: CASSQGSGQGLSGANVLTF. The CDR3 DNA sequence: TGTGCCAGCAGCCAAGGATCTGGACAGGGGCTTTCCGGGGCCAACGTCCTGACTTTC.

V is TRBV20-1 and J is TRBJ1-5; the match to TRBD1 covers 12 bases. The CDR3 has 16 residues. The V and J ends lost 3 bases and 6 bases, in that order; junction bases with no gene match: 9. Looked up from germline, CDR1 is DFQATT and CDR2 is SNEGSKA (reference sequence). The CDR3 spells CSASPGTGGGGQPQHF. The CDR3 DNA reads as TGCAGTGCTAGCCCCGGGACAGGGGGCGGAGGTCAGCCCCAGCATTTT.

The chain joins TRBV21-1 to TRBJ2-3; the table's D gene call, TRBD2, was not cross checked with the DNA. TRBV21-1 constitutes a pseudogene. The CDR3 has 16 residues. This CDR3 reads CASSKEASGSTDTQYF. Here the CDR3 DNA reads TGTGCCAGCAGCAAAGAGGCTAGCGGGAGTACAGATACGCAGTATTTT.

This chain joins TRBV28 and TRBJ2-1; 7 bases match TRBD2. The CDR3 length is 15 residues. V shed 8 bases and J 0 bases; nucleotides not matched to a gene: 7. Germline assignment: CDR1 MDHEN and CDR2 SYDVKM. In DNA, the CDR3 is TGTGCCAGCCTGTGGGGGGGAGGCTCCTACAATGAGCAGTTCTTC. Translation gives CASLWGGGSYNEQFF.

This clonotype appeared a few times. This sequence joins TRBV7-2 and TRBJ2-1; 7 positions match TRBD1. This CDR3 spans 13 amino acids. The V gene's germline CDR1 is SGHTA and CDR2 FQGNSA. V gave up 5 bases and J gave up 6 bases; unmatched junction bases: 4. As DNA, the CDR3 is TGTGCCAGCAGCCATCCAGGGGGCAATGAGCAGTTCTTC. Amino acids: CASSHPGGNEQFF.

The chain recombines TRBV20-1 with TRBJ2-5; D unresolved. Trimming stripped 3 bases from V and 11 bases from J, with 16 bases between. This CDR3 is 12 amino acids long. Germline assignment: CDR1 DFQATT and CDR2 SNEGSKA (reference sequence). CDR3 amino acids: CSARVGFDEQYF. CDR3 DNA: TGCAGTGCTAGGGTTGGGTTCGATGAGCAGTACTTC.

In the case of this clonotype: At one boundary the junction diverges from the germline segment, which might be a read error. This rearrangement joins TRBV7-2 to TRBJ2-4, with unresolved D. The tail of the sequence fits TRBJ2-7 better, so the J call may be wrong. CDR3 length equals 14 residues. In germline, CDR1 is SGHTA, CDR2 FQGNSA. In nucleotides, the CDR3 is TGTGCCAGCAACTTAGGGCATCTGCCCTACGAGCAGTACTTC. Protein: CASNLGHLPYEQYF.

A word on this clonotype: A much larger clone differs from this one at a single base, so this may be a read error. V gene TRBV7-2 combines with J gene TRBJ2-7; D is perhaps TRBD1 (7 bases). Germline CDR1 SGHTA, CDR2 FQGNSA. The CDR3 is made up of 15 amino acids. CDR3 loop: CASSLFPGQDYERYF. The CDR3 DNA follows: TGTGCCAGCAGCTTATTTCCCGGACAGGACTACGAGCGGTACTTC.

The rearrangement links TRBV11-2 to TRBJ1-2, with D unclear. CDR1 and CDR2 (germline): SGHAT, FQNNGV. The V end lost 4 bases, the J end lost 2 bases, and 14 bases lay between the germline ends. This CDR3 has 15 amino acids. CDR3 region: CASSSRASKNYGYTF. CDR3 nucleotides: TGTGCCAGCAGCTCGCGGGCTTCCAAAAACTATGGCTACACCTTC.

This clonotype was counted between two and nine times. This sequence joins TRBV7-8 and TRBJ2-7; no definite D call. V was trimmed by 1 base and J by 3 bases, leaving 7 bases between them. Germline lookup yields CDR1 SGHVS and CDR2 FQNEAQ. The CDR3 has 13 residues. Written as DNA, the CDR3 is TGTGCCAGCAGCTTAGTGGTTGGCTACGAGCAGTACTTC. This codes for CASSLVVGYEQYF.

The chain couples TRBV29-1 to TRBJ2-5; 9 nucleotides align to TRBD2. The DNA end is a closer match to TRBJ2-7, so the J assignment may be wrong. Germline values: CDR1 SQVTM, CDR2 ANQGSEA. The CDR3 loop spans 12 amino acids. As DNA, the CDR3 is TGCAGCGTCCTAACTAGCGGGTACGAGCAGTACTTC. It codes for CSVLTSGYEQYF.

V and J are TRBV5-6 and TRBJ1-2, with D perhaps TRBD1 (5 bases). CDR3 size: 14 residues. Trimming removed 2 bases at V and 3 bases at J, with 11 bases between. Germline lookup yields CDR1 SGHDT and CDR2 YYEEEE. In DNA, the CDR3 is TGTGCCAGCAGCTTTGCAGGGATGCACTATGGCTACACCTTC. Its protein is CASSFAGMHYGYTF.

J is TRBJ2-5 and V is TRBV4-3, with TRBD1 matching 7 bases. The CDR3 is 15 residues long. J was trimmed by 5 bases and V by 4 bases; bases with no gene match: 10. Germline V lookup: CDR1 LGHNA, CDR2 YSLEER. In nucleotides, the CDR3 is TGCGCCAGCAGCCCACGGGACAGACATTCGGAGACCCAGTACTTC. Protein product: CASSPRDRHSETQYF.

There are a few counts of this clonotype. This chain connects TRBV11-2 to TRBJ2-5, with D possibly being TRBD2 (5 bases). Trimming took off 1 base at V and 11 bases at J, with 14 bases between the two ends. CDR3 size: 13 residues. Germline V gene lookup returns CDR1 SGHAT and CDR2 FQNNGV. CDR3 nucleotides: TGTGCCAGCAGCTTAGTGACGGGAAGAGAGCAGTACTTC. It specifies CASSLVTGREQYF.

The chain links TRBV7-2 to TRBJ2-5; weak D call: TRBD2 (6 bases). CDR1 is SGHTA and CDR2 is FQGNSA in the germline V gene. The V and J ends lost 3 bases and 5 bases respectively, with 16 bases between them. CDR3 length: 15 residues. The DNA of the CDR3 is TGTGCCAGCAGCTTCGGTGGGGCGGGGATGGAGACCCAGTACTTC. Translating gives CASSFGGAGMETQYF.

This chain connects TRBV19 to TRBJ2-4, with D possibly being TRBD2 (6 bases). Judging by the DNA end, TRBJ2-7 fits better; the J call may be wrong. This CDR3 is 14 amino acids long. The germline gives CDR1 LNHDA, CDR2 SQIVND (reference sequence). The CDR3 bases are TGTGCCAGTAGTATAGGGGGGGACCAATACGAGCAGTACTTC. Encoded protein: CASSIGGDQYEQYF.

The sample holds a few counts of this clonotype. The rearrangement joins TRBV13 to TRBJ2-7; D gene ambiguous. CDR1 and CDR2 from the germline V gene are PRHDT and FYEKMQ (reference sequence). CDR3 size: 13 residues. Trimming cost V 4 bases and J 3 bases, with 10 bases left between them. CDR3 amino acids: CASSSGSYYEQYF. In DNA form, the CDR3 reads TGTGCCAGCAGCTCCGGATCATACTACGAGCAGTACTTC.

Here the CDR3 reads CASSQMGNTDTQYF. DNA of the CDR3: TGTGCCAGCAGCCAAATGGGAAACACAGATACGCAGTATTTT. The V call is TRBV4-2, the J call TRBJ2-3, with D uncertain. The CDR3 extends over 14 amino acids. CDR1 and CDR2 (germline): LGHNA, YNFKEQ. V was trimmed by 2 bases and J by 2 bases, leaving 8 bases between them.

The rearrangement uses TRBV20-1 and TRBJ2-3, with unresolved D. V shed 6 bases and J shed 2 bases, with 15 bases lying between them. The CDR3 has 14 amino acids. The germline CDR1 and CDR2 sequences are DFQATT and SNEGSKA (reference sequence). In nucleotides, the CDR3 is TGCAGTGCAATTCTCACCTATTCCACAGATACGCAGTATTTT. It codes for CSAILTYSTDTQYF.